This T cell receptor beta chain was sequenced for a study of molecular identifiers for immune sequencing clone quantification. Methods described previously, with TCR primers listed, were used for bulk TCR libraries. From the PCR reads, TCRdb called clonotypes with MiXCR, one entry per CDR3 protein. Of 300,000 to 400,000 distinct CDR3 sequences listed, about 23% are singletons. Germline V gene data show CDR1 as SEHNR and CDR2 as FQNEAQ (reference sequence). The trim removed 4 bases at V and 0 bases at J, leaving 5 bases unmatched. This CDR3 is built from 17 residues. Study-level findings and limits: Should identical TCR molecules share a barcode, the sizes of highly expanded clones could be underestimated. Clones above 20 RNA copies contained over 99% of effector molecules but under 1% of naive ones.

Libraries used roughly 18,000 to 1,000,000 sorted naive CD8 T cells and 10%, 30% or 50% RNA input. A word on this clonotype: The antigen remains unidentified.

Sequencing was carried out using naive CD8+ T cells from blood, with Jurkat cell RNA spiked in. The sample's subset: FACS-sorted CD8+CD4-CCR7+CD45RA+ naive T cells. The chain joins TRBV7-9 to TRBJ2-6; 8 bases map to TRBD1. The sequence was collected from a human donor in good health. Some libraries in this study had Jurkat cell RNA spiked in. The CDR3 nucleotides read TGTGCCAGCAGCTCTCGGACAGGGTCCTCTGGGGCCAACGTCCTGACTTTC. Translated: CASSSRTGSSGANVLTF.